Sequencing of this TCR beta chain was carried out in a study of HIV-infected patients and healthy controls. TCRdb re-called the 5' RACE reads with MiXCR, one entry per CDR3 protein. The sample yields under 20,000 distinct CDR3 sequences, about a sixth seen once. The CDR3 is made up of 14 amino acids. V was pared by 5 bases and J by 2 bases, with 12 bases between. The sample comprised CD8+ T cells from blood. This TCR was recovered from a human donor in good health. The rearrangement uses TRBV12-3 or TRBV12-4 and TRBJ2-5, with D perhaps TRBD2 (6 bases). The chain's CDR3 is CASSLISGQETQYF. The DNA for the CDR3 is TGTGCCAGCAGTCTCATTAGCGGACAAGAGACCCAGTACTTC.